This T cell receptor (beta chain) was captured in a study of CD8+CD57+ T cells in acquired aplastic anemia. Overall study context: Yields of DNA that came from sorted CD4+ and CD8+ cells averaged approximately 3.2 ug.

With respect to this clonotype: Antigen unknown.

The patients chosen for sequencing had shown expansion of CD8+CD57+ cells (detected by flow cytometry). Everyone among the patients had severe acquired aplastic anemia. Each patient gave a blood sample that was collected before any therapy had been received. Genomic DNA provided the template from which TCR beta VDJ and CDR3 profiles were obtained. TCRdb analysed the reads with MiXCR anew, one entry per CDR3 protein. The table shows 200,000 to 250,000 distinct CDR3 sequences, with around three fifths occurring only once. Findings of the study overall: Controls and patients did not differ significantly in CD8+ Simpson's diversity.

The germline V gene encodes CDR1 SGHDN and CDR2 FVKESK. This CDR3 has 12 amino acids. Trimming removed 4 bases from V and 8 bases from J, with 11 bases in between. The specimen was sorted CD4+, CD8+, or CD8+CD57+ T cells (not recorded which) from PBMCs. This receptor was taken from a human donor with aplastic anemia. The J gene is TRBJ1-2, the V gene TRBV14; D gene uncertain. The CDR3 sequence: CASSPDLWGYTF. The DNA of the CDR3 is TGTGCCAGCAGCCCGGACCTGTGGGGCTACACCTTC.